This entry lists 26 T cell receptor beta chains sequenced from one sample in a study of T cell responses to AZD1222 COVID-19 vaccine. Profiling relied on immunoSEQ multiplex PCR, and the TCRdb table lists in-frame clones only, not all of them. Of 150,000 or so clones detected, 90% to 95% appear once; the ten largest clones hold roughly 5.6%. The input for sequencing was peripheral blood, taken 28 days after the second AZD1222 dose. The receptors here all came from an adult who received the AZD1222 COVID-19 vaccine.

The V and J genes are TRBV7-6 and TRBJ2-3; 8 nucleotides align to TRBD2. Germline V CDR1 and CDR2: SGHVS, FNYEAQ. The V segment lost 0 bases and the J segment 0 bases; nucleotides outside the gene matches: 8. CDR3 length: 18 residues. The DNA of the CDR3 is TGTGCCAGCAGCTTAGCGGAGTTCGCGGGAGGAAGCACAGATACGCAGTATTTT. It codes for CASSLAEFAGGSTDTQYF.

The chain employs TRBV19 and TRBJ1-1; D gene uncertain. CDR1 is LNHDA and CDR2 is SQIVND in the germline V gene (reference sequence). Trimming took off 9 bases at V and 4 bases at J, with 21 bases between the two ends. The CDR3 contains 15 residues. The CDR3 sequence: CASRTDTRLATEAFF. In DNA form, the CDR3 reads TGTGCCAGCAGGACGGATACTCGTTTGGCCACTGAAGCTTTCTTT.

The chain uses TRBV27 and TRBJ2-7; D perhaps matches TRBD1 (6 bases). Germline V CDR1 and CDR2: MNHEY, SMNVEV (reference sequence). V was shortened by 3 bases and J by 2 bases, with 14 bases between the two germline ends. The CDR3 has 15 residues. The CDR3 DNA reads TGTGCCAGCAGTTTGTTAGGGGGTGATCCCTACGAGCAGTACTTC. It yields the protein CASSLLGGDPYEQYF.

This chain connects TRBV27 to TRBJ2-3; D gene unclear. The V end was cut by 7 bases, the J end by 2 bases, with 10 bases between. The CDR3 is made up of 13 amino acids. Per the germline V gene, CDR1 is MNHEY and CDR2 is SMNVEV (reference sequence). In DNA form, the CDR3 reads TGTGCCAGCAATGGCCTAACCACAGATACGCAGTATTTT. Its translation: CASNGLTTDTQYF.

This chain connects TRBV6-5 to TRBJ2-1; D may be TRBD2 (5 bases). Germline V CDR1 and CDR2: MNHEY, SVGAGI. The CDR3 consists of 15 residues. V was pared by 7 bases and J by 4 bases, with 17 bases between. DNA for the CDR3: TGTGCCAGCACTCGGGGAGATGCGTCATACAATGAGCAGTTCTTC. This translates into CASTRGDASYNEQFF.

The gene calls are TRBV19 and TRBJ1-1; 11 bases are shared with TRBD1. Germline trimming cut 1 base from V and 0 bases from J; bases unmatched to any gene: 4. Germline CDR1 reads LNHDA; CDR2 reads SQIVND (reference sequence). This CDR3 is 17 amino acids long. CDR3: CASSIAGTGGMNTEAFF. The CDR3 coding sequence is TGTGCCAGTAGTATAGCGGGGACAGGGGGGATGAACACTGAAGCTTTCTTT.

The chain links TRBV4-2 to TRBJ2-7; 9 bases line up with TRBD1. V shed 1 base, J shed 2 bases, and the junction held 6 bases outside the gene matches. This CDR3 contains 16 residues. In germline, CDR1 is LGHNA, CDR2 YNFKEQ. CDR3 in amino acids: CASSQAQGAETYEQYF. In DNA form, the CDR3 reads TGTGCCAGCAGCCAAGCACAGGGGGCTGAAACCTACGAGCAGTACTTC.

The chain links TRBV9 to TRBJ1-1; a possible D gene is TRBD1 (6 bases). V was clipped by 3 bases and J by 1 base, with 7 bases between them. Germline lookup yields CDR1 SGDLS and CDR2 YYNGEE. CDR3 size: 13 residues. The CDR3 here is CASSGDKNTEAFF. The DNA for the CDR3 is TGTGCCAGCAGCGGGGACAAGAACACTGAAGCTTTCTTT.

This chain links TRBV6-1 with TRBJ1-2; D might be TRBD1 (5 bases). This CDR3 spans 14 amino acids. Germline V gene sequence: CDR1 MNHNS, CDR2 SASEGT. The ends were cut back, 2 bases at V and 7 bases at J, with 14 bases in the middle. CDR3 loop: CASSESGRPFGYTF. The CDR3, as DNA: TGTGCCAGCAGTGAATCAGGGCGTCCGTTTGGCTACACCTTC.

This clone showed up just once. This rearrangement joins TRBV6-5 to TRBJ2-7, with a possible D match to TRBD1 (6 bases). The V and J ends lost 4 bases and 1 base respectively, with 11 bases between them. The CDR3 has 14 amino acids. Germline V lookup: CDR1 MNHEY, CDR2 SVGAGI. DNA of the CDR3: TGTGCCAGCAGTTTAGACAGGAGATCCTACGAGCAGTACTTC. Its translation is CASSLDRRSYEQYF.

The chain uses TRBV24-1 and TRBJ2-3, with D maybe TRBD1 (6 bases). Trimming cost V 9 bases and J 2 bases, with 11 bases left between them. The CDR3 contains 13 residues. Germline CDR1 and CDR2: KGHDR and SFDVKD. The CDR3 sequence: CATGTQYTDTQYF. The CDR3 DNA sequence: TGTGCCACCGGGACACAATACACAGATACGCAGTATTTT.

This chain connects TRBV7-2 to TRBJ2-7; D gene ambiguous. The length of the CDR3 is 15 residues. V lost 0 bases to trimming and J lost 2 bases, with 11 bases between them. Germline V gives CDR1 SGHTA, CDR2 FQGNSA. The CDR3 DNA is TGTGCCAGCAGCTTAGCAGGCGGCTTGGCCTACGAGCAGTACTTC. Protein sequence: CASSLAGGLAYEQYF.

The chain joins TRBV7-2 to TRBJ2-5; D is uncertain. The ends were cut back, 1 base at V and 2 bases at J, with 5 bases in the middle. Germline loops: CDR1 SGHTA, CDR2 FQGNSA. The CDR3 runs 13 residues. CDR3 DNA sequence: TGTGCCAGCAGCTTAGGCGGACAAGAGACCCAGTACTTC. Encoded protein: CASSLGGQETQYF. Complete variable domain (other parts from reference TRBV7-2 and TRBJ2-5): GAGVSQSPSNKVTEKGKDVELRCDPISGHTALYWYRQSLGQGLEFLIYFQGNSAPDKSGLPSDRFSAERTGGSVSTLTIQRTQQEDSAVYLCASSLGGQETQYFGPGTRLLVL.

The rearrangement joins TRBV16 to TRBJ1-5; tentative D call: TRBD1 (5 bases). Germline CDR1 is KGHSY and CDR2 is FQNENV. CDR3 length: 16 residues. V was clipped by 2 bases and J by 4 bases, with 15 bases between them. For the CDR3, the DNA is TGTGCCAGCAGCCAAGAATTTTCGGGGGGAAATCAGCCCCAGCATTTT. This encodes CASSQEFSGGNQPQHF.

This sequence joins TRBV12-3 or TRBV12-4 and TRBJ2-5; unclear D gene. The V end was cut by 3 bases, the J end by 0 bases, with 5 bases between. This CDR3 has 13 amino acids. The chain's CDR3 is CASSFLYQETQYF. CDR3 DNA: TGTGCCAGCAGTTTTTTGTACCAAGAGACCCAGTACTTC.

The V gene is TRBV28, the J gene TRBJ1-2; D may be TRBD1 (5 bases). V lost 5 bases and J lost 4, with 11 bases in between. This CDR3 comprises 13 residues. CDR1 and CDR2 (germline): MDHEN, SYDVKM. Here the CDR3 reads CASSVQDSYGYTF. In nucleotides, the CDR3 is TGTGCCAGCAGTGTACAGGATTCCTATGGCTACACCTTC.

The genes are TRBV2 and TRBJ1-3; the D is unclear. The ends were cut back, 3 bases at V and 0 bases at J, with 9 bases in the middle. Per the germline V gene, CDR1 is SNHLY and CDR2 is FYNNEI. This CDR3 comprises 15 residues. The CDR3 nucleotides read TGTGCCAGCAGTGACTGGCAGAGCTCTGGAAACACCATATATTTT. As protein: CASSDWQSSGNTIYF.

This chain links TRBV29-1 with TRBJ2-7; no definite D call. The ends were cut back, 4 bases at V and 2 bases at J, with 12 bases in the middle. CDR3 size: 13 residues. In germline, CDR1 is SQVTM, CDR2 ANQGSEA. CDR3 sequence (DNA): TGCAGCGTTGGGGCCGAACGAACCTACGAGCAGTACTTC. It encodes CSVGAERTYEQYF.

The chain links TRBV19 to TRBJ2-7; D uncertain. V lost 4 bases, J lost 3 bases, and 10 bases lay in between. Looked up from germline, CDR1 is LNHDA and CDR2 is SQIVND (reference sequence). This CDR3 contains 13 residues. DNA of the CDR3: TGTGCCAGTAGTAGCGCTGGGTACTACGAGCAGTACTTC. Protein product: CASSSAGYYEQYF. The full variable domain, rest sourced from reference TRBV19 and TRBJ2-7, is DGGITQSPKYLFRKEGQNVTLSCEQNLNHDAMYWYRQDPGQGLRLIYYSQIVNDFQKGDIAEGYSVSREKKESFPLTVTSAQKNPTAFYLCASSSAGYYEQYFGPGTRLTVT.

The CDR3 DNA sequence: TGTGCCAGCGGGGGGAGGACGACGAACACCGGGGAGCTGTTTTTT. Residues: CASGGRTTNTGELFF. The rearrangement uses TRBV2 and TRBJ2-2, with D maybe TRBD2 (6 bases). This CDR3 is 15 amino acids long. The germline V and J ends were trimmed by 8 bases and 0 bases, with 13 bases remaining between them. Germline CDR1 is SNHLY and CDR2 is FYNNEI.

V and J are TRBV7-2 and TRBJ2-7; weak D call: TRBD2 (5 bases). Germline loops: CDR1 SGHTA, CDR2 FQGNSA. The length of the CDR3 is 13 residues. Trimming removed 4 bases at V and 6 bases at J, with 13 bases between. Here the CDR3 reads CASSSGLPGEQYF. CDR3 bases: TGTGCCAGCAGCTCCGGACTCCCGGGCGAGCAGTACTTC. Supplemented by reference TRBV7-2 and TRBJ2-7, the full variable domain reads GAGVSQSPSNKVTEKGKDVELRCDPISGHTALYWYRQSLGQGLEFLIYFQGNSAPDKSGLPSDRFSAERTGGSVSTLTIQRTQQEDSAVYLCASSSGLPGEQYFGPGTRLTVT.

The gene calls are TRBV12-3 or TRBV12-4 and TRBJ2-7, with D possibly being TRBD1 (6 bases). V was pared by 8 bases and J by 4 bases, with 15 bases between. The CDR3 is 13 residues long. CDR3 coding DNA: TGTGCCAGCCGCCCACCAGGGGTTTACGAGCAGTACTTC. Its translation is CASRPPGVYEQYF.

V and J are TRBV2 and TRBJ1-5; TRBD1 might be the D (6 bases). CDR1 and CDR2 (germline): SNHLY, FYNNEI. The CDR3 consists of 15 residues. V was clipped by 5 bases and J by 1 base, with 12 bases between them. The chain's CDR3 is CASSRQVGSNQPQHF. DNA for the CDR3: TGTGCCAGCAGTAGACAGGTCGGGAGCAATCAGCCCCAGCATTTT.

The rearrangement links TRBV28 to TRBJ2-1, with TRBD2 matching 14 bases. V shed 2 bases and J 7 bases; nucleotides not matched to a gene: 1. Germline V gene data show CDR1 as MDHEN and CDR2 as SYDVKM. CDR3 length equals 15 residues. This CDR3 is CASSLGLAGGNEQFF. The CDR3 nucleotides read TGTGCCAGCAGTTTAGGACTAGCGGGAGGAAATGAGCAGTTCTTC.

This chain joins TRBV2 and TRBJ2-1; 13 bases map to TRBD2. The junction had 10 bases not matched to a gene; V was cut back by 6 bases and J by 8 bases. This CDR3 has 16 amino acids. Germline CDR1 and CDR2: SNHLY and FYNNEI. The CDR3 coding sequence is TGTGCCAGCAGGGCTTGGACTAGCGGGAGTTTCGATGAGCAGTTCTTC. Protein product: CASRAWTSGSFDEQFF.

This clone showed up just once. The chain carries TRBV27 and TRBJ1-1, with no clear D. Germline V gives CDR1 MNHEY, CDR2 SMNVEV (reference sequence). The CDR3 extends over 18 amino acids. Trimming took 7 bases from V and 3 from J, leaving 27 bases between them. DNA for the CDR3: TGTGCCAGCAAGTCCAGCGAAATTGACGGCCACTCGGACACTGAAGCTTTCTTT. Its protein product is CASKSSEIDGHSDTEAFF.